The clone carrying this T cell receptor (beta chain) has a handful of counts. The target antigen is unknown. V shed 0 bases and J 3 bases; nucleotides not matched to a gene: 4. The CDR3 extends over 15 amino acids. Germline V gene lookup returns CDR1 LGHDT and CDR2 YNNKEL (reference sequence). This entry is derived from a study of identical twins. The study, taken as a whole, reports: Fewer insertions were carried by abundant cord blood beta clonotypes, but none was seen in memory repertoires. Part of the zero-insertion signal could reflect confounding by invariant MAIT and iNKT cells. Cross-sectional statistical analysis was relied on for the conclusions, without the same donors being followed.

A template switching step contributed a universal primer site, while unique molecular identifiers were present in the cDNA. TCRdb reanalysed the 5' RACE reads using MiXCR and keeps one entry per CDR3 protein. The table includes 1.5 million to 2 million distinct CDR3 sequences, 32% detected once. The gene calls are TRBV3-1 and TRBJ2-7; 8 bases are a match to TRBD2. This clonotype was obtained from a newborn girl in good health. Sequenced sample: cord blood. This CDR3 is CASSQEGGRFYEQYF. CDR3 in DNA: TGTGCCAGCAGCCAAGAGGGCGGGAGGTTCTACGAGCAGTACTTC.